This TCR beta chain was identified in a study of blood T cell repertoires in COVID-19 (TCRdb year 2020). For the wider study: Samples covering the acute and convalescent phases of COVID-19 were provided by collaborators in the United States, Italy and Spain. The material from the prospective study consisted of cDNA or gDNA derived from T cells, B-cell-depleted T cells, or PBMCs. A de-identified subject ID, COVID-19 status, age in years and sex were almost always included in the sample metadata. Deeply sampled blood TCRbeta repertoires from subjects exposed to, actively infected with, or recovered from COVID-19 were included in the dataset. The repertoires were released in a freely available public database intended as a resource for research on the immune response to SARS-CoV-2. Where available, HLA class I and class II types were obtained from metadata supplied by the sample provider rather than from assay-based typing. Samples were obtained from the ongoing ImmuneRACE study (first 160 participants) and from 1,254 subjects provided by 6 global collaborators. What the work shows at the level of the full study, not this receptor alone: The quantity of clinical and demographic metadata differed by source and by participant and was supplied without curation.

The CDR3 goes from the cysteine to the phenylalanine over 17 residues. The only DNA kept is the CDR3, 51 bases in frame from the first base. After removal of 5 bases from V and 0 bases from J, the junction retains 8 bases not matched to a gene. CDR1 LGHDT and CDR2 YNNKEL are derived from the germline V gene (reference sequence). TCRbeta CDR3 regions were amplified from genomic DNA by means of the immunoSEQ Assay, a bias-controlled multiplex PCR. The source study handled its data this way. Within the assay, amplification of reference gene primers was used to estimate how many nucleated cells each sample contained. Sequence reads were collapsed and filtered to measure the absolute abundance of every unique TCRbeta CDR3 rearrangement. Productive Simpson clonality was computed per sample as the square root of Simpson's diversity index over productive rearrangements. TCRdb provides this immuneACCESS table in a form limited to in-frame rearrangements. Some clones are lacking; in checked studies, under half of them reflect an unresolved V gene, and why the rest are absent is not known. V, J and clone size are those of that table, while D and trimming were read from the DNA. For this sample there are a few hundred thousand clones; around nine tenths appear just once. The ten top clones hold roughly 2.9% of the sample.

About this clone: Its recognized antigen is unknown. No base-level quality is on record; no much larger clone is a single base apart.

Participants in the prospective study were aged roughly 18 to 95 years, lived in 20 to 30 United States geographic areas, and enrolled through a virtual design. In the prospective study, cohorts were assigned on the basis of participant-reported clinical history obtained from a screening survey and a study questionnaire. Exposed participants had been in contact with someone with a PCR-confirmed or clinician-diagnosed COVID-19 case within 2 weeks of study entry. In the prospective study, whole blood, serum and a nasopharyngeal or oropharyngeal swab were collected from each participant by mobile phlebotomists. Over an approximately 2-month period, participants in the prospective study had the option of providing additional blood draws and questionnaires. Prospective study blood samples were shipped either frozen or at room temperature before DNA extraction.

The material sequenced was PBMCs or T cells enriched from blood (not recorded which). This clonotype originated in a woman in her forties or fifties who had been exposed to COVID-19. The chain uses TRBV3-1 (or the pseudogene TRBV3-2) and TRBJ2-5; 11 of the junction bases match TRBD2. The CDR3 protein is CASSDYTSGRNQETQYF. In nucleotide form, the sequence is TGTGCCAGCAGCGATTATACTAGCGGGAGAAACCAAGAGACCCAGTACTTC.